This is a list of T cell receptor beta chains from one sample in a study of blood T cell repertoires in COVID-19. Measured with immunoSEQ multiplex PCR; TCRdb has only the in-frame clones, and not every one. The sample records around 190,000 clones, roughly four fifths being singletons. Sequencing was performed on peripheral blood. These receptors were collected from a human donor in a cohort sampled during active COVID-19. The CDR3 runs from the conserved cysteine through the conserved F or W. A D gene is named only where the DNA matches it firmly. Some rows have no size entry. The others give once, few or many, or a class for an expanded clone.

j_gene	abundance	v_gene	d_gene	len	CDR3aa	CDR3nt
TRBJ2-1	NA	TRBV19	TRBD2	15	CASSIPSGGYNEQFF	TGTGCCAGTAGTATCCCTAGCGGGGGCTACAATGAGCAGTTCTTC
TRBJ2-1	NA	TRBV10-3	TRBD1	14	CAISWDSSYNEQFF	TGTGCCATCAGTTGGGACAGTTCCTACAATGAGCAGTTCTTC
TRBJ1-3	NA	TRBV5-1	NA	16	CASSLDARPNGNTIYF	TGCGCCAGCAGCTTGGACGCCAGGCCGAACGGAAACACCATATATTTT
TRBJ2-1	NA	TRBV7-9	TRBD2	19	CASSFESGTSDSRYNEQFF	TGTGCCAGCAGCTTTGAATCCGGGACTAGCGATTCTCGCTACAATGAGCAGTTCTTC
TRBJ1-4	NA	TRBV13	NA	15	CASSPGWRANEKLFF	TGTGCCAGCAGCCCGGGGTGGAGGGCTAATGAAAAACTGTTTTTT
TRBJ1-2	NA	TRBV5-6	NA	15	CASSLRGPGEYGYTF	TGTGCCAGCAGCTTGAGGGGTCCGGGGGAATATGGCTACACCTTC
TRBJ1-3	NA	TRBV2	NA	17	CASSGVFKSRAGNTIYF	TGTGCCAGCAGTGGGGTGTTTAAGTCTCGGGCTGGAAACACCATATATTTT
TRBJ2-6	few	TRBV24-1	NA	14	CATSPGHGANVLTF	TGTGCCACCAGTCCAGGGCATGGGGCCAACGTCCTGACTTTC
TRBJ2-7	NA	TRBV27	TRBD1	13	CASSSGQSYEQYF	TGTGCCAGCAGTTCGGGACAGTCCTACGAGCAGTACTTC
TRBJ1-4	NA	TRBV29-1	NA	14	CSVRSRVFGEKLFF	TGCAGCGTTAGGAGCAGGGTCTTTGGTGAAAAACTGTTTTTT
TRBJ1-2	NA	TRBV12-5	NA	14	CASGPTGLYYGYTF	TGTGCTAGTGGCCCGACAGGCCTATACTATGGCTACACCTTC
TRBJ1-1	NA	TRBV2	NA	12	CASREGGTEAFF	TGTGCCAGCAGGGAGGGTGGCACTGAAGCTTTCTTT
TRBJ2-1	NA	TRBV11-2	TRBD1	13	CASSQDRGNEQFF	TGTGCCAGCAGCCAGGACAGGGGCAATGAGCAGTTCTTC
TRBJ2-7	NA	TRBV6-5	TRBD1	14	CASSLTGELREQYF	TGTGCCAGCAGTCTAACAGGGGAGCTAAGGGAGCAGTACTTC
TRBJ2-5	NA	TRBV3-1/TRBV3-2	TRBD2	16	CASSQALAGGQETQYF	TGTGCCAGCAGCCAGGCACTAGCGGGGGGCCAAGAGACCCAGTACTTC
TRBJ1-5	NA	TRBV2	NA	13	CASSPGWGEPQHF	TGTGCCAGCAGTCCCGGGTGGGGAGAGCCCCAGCATTTT
TRBJ1-6	NA	TRBV27	TRBD1	15	CASTAVGTGISPLHF	TGTGCCAGCACCGCAGTGGGGACAGGGATATCACCCCTCCACTTT
TRBJ1-2	NA	TRBV18	NA	13	CASSPTENYGYTF	TGTGCCAGCTCACCGACAGAGAACTATGGCTACACCTTC
TRBJ2-3	NA	TRBV2	TRBD2	13	CASGPGLAGAGYF	TGTGCCAGCGGACCGGGACTAGCGGGGGCCGGGTATTTT
TRBJ1-2	NA	TRBV5-6	NA	16	CASSGGAAMRDYGYTF	TGTGCCAGCAGCGGGGGCGCGGCCATGAGGGACTATGGCTACACCTTC
TRBJ2-7	NA	TRBV5-1	TRBD2	16	CASSLASGGPGYEQYF	TGCGCCAGCAGCTTGGCGAGCGGGGGGCCCGGCTACGAGCAGTACTTC
TRBJ2-5	NA	TRBV28	TRBD1	17	CASRLTHFRDRQETQYF	TGTGCCAGCAGGCTGACCCATTTCCGGGACAGACAAGAGACCCAGTACTTC
TRBJ2-7	NA	TRBV3-1/TRBV3-2	TRBD1	14	CASSPAQGGGEQYF	TGTGCCAGCAGCCCAGCACAGGGGGGAGGCGAGCAGTACTTC
TRBJ1-2	NA	TRBV9	NA	16	CASSVEMRGAGYGYTF	TGTGCCAGCAGCGTAGAGATGCGGGGGGCGGGCTATGGCTACACCTTC
TRBJ1-1	NA	TRBV9	NA	15	CASSPGAGVNTEAFF	TGTGCCAGCAGCCCGGGTGCAGGGGTGAACACTGAAGCTTTCTTT
TRBJ1-1	NA	TRBV2	NA	16	CASRTEVWGSDTEAFF	TGTGCCAGCAGGACGGAGGTATGGGGTTCGGACACTGAAGCTTTCTTT
TRBJ2-3	NA	TRBV11-2	NA	12	CASSLAVGAQYF	TGTGCCAGCAGCTTAGCGGTGGGGGCACAGTATTTT
TRBJ1-2	NA	TRBV6-1	NA	15	CASSDEGRGRSGYTF	TGTGCCAGCAGTGACGAGGGCAGGGGAAGATCTGGCTACACCTTC
TRBJ2-3	NA	TRBV5-1	TRBD1	13	CASCDRGTDTQYF	TGCGCCAGCTGCGACAGGGGTACAGATACGCAGTATTTT
TRBJ1-2	NA	TRBV25-1	TRBD1	15	CASSEWDRGQGGYTF	TGTGCCAGCAGTGAATGGGACAGGGGGCAGGGTGGCTACACCTTC
TRBJ2-5	NA	TRBV7-3	TRBD1	15	CASSLTGQGEETQYF	TGTGCCAGCAGCTTAACGGGACAGGGGGAAGAGACCCAGTACTTC
TRBJ1-2	NA	TRBV3-1/TRBV3-2	TRBD1	16	CASSQSGTGENYGYTF	TGTGCCAGCAGCCAATCTGGGACAGGGGAGAACTATGGCTACACCTTC
TRBJ1-1	NA	TRBV4-1	NA	13	CASSKDGVTEAFF	TGCGCCAGCAGCAAAGACGGGGTCACTGAAGCTTTCTTT
TRBJ1-1	NA	TRBV9	NA	13	CASSVSGKTEAFF	TGTGCCAGCAGCGTTTCGGGTAAGACTGAAGCTTTCTTT
TRBJ1-4	few	TRBV7-8	NA	14	CASSLVGQNEKLFF	TGTGCCAGCAGCTTAGTGGGGCAGAATGAAAAACTGTTTTTT
TRBJ1-2	NA	TRBV6-5	TRBD1	13	CASTGGQAWGYTF	TGTGCCAGCACCGGGGGACAGGCGTGGGGCTACACCTTC
TRBJ2-1	NA	TRBV9	TRBD2	17	CASSVARSGGAYNEQFF	TGTGCCAGCAGCGTAGCTAGAAGCGGGGGGGCATACAATGAGCAGTTCTTC
TRBJ2-3	NA	TRBV2	TRBD2	18	CASSHTTGGQTNTDTQYF	TGTGCCAGCAGTCACACCACGGGAGGGCAGACGAACACAGATACGCAGTATTTT